This T cell receptor beta chain was observed in a study of T cell repertoires and HLA-DP antigens. CD4+ T cells, purified by negative selection, averaged approximately 98% purity. Purity of the untouched CD4+ T cells was around 98%. The CDR3 is 14 amino acids. The germline V and J ends were trimmed by 0 bases and 3 bases, with 6 bases remaining between them. Germline assignment: CDR1 MNHNS and CDR2 SASEGT. On this clone itself: Its antigen is not known.

Produced via immunoSEQ multiplex PCR; TCRdb's table is partial and in-frame only. The sample has about 89,000 clones, about nine tenths seen once. This receptor was taken from a man between 45 and 60 years old in good health and CMV-seronegative. The sample taken for sequencing was CD4+ T cells from PBMCs. The rearrangement uses TRBV6-1 and TRBJ1-5; D gene unclear. The CDR3 coding sequence is TGTGCCAGCAGTGAAGCCGGGATCAATCAGCCCCAGCATTTT. Protein sequence: CASSEAGINQPQHF.